This T cell receptor (beta chain) was captured by sequencing in a study of blood T cell repertoires in COVID-19. Study details: Sites across the United States, Italy and Spain contributed samples from acute and convalescent COVID-19. Sources were T cells, B-cell-depleted T cells, or PBMCs; the material itself was cDNA or gDNA.

The table came from immunoSEQ multiplex PCR; TCRdb's copy has only in-frame clones and leaves some out. The data show around 200,000 clones, with 86% seen just once and about 3.5% held by the top ten. The receptor's source is a man between 70 and 80 years old with acute or convalescent COVID-19. Sequenced material: peripheral blood.

The CDR3 is CASSRQVVRETQYF. CDR3 nucleotides: TGTGCCAGCTCACGACAGGTTGTTCGAGAGACCCAGTACTTC. The chain has TRBV18 and TRBJ2-5, with a weak D call TRBD1 (6 bases). V gave up 4 bases and J gave up 4 bases, with 13 bases separating them. Germline V gene lookup returns CDR1 KGHSH and CDR2 LQKENI. The CDR3 spans 14 residues. Full variable domain (remainder filled in from reference TRBV18 and TRBJ2-5): NAGVMQNPRHLVRRRGQEARLRCSPMKGHSHVYWYRQLPEEGLKFMVYLQKENIIDESGMPKERFSAEFPKEGPSILRIQQVVRGDSAAYFCASSRQVVRETQYFGPGTRLLVL.